This TCR beta chain was identified in a study of blood T cell repertoires in COVID-19. Study-wide background: Donors in the United States, Italy and Spain gave samples during acute or convalescent COVID-19. PBMCs, B-cell-depleted T cells, or T cells were the source of the cDNA or gDNA that made up the material.

Trimming cost V 3 bases and J 0 bases; bases outside gene matches: 7. This CDR3 spans 16 amino acids. Germline CDR1 KGHSH, CDR2 LQKENI. TCRdb keeps only in-frame clones here, not all; method: immunoSEQ multiplex PCR. The sample contains more than 95,000 clones, 70% to 90% of which appear only once. Sequenced sample: peripheral blood. The TCR comes from a human donor in a cohort sampled during active COVID-19. The V call is TRBV18, the J call TRBJ2-7, with 8 bases fitting TRBD1. CDR3 residues: CASSPSTGGGSYEQYF. As DNA, the CDR3 is TGTGCCAGCTCACCGTCCACAGGGGGAGGCTCCTACGAGCAGTACTTC.